This passage covers 21 T cell receptor beta chains from one sample sequenced in a study of blood T cell repertoires in COVID-19. Sequencing used immunoSEQ multiplex PCR; TCRdb keeps in-frame clones, though not all of them. The repertoire holds under 350,000 clones, about nine tenths seen once, with about 4.1% in the top ten. Sequences were obtained from PBMCs or T cells enriched from blood (not recorded which). Source of these receptors: a man aged 30 to 45 who had recovered from COVID-19.

This clone was recorded only once. This chain links TRBV18 with TRBJ2-6; D gene ambiguous. V lost 4 bases to trimming and J lost 1 base, with 14 bases between them. Germline CDR1 and CDR2: KGHSH and LQKENI. The CDR3 is 17 residues long. The CDR3 DNA reads as TGTGCCAGCTCACGAAACGGTTACGGTTCTGGGGCCAACGTCCTGACTTTC. It encodes CASSRNGYGSGANVLTF.

The sample holds a few counts of this clone. This chain connects TRBV5-6 to TRBJ1-1; 9 positions agree with TRBD1. This CDR3 region has 13 residues. The germline CDR1 and CDR2 sequences are SGHDT and YYEEEE. With 3 bases clipped from V and 4 bases from J, the junction kept 1 base outside the gene matches. The CDR3 DNA is TGTGCCAGCAGCTGGGACAGGGCCACTGAAGCTTTCTTT. Translation: CASSWDRATEAFF.

The chain couples TRBV27 to TRBJ2-3; the match to TRBD2 covers 10 bases. Unmatched junction bases numbered 9, after V lost 7 bases and J lost 5 bases. Germline CDR1 reads MNHEY; CDR2 reads SMNVEV (reference sequence). The CDR3 is 15 residues long. CDR3 in DNA: TGTGCCAGCAAGATTGGGGCTAGCGGGGGAGATACGCAGTATTTT. Its protein is CASKIGASGGDTQYF.

The chain has TRBV2 and TRBJ1-1; tentative D call: TRBD1 (6 bases). This CDR3 comprises 14 residues. In germline, CDR1 is SNHLY, CDR2 FYNNEI. V was pared by 2 bases and J by 10 bases, with 17 bases between. CDR3 sequence reads: CASSETGHGTRAFF. As DNA, the CDR3 is TGTGCCAGCAGTGAAACAGGGCACGGCACACGAGCTTTCTTT.

The rearrangement links TRBV2 to TRBJ2-7, with 9 positions matching TRBD2. The CDR3 length is 16 residues. The ends lost 5 bases at V and 6 bases at J; junction bases unmatched: 14. CDR1 SNHLY and CDR2 FYNNEI come from the germline V gene. CDR3 sequence: CASSKGPAGGAGEQYF. As DNA, the CDR3 is TGTGCCAGCAGTAAGGGACCAGCGGGGGGTGCTGGCGAGCAGTACTTC.

The chain has TRBV29-1 and TRBJ1-2; D is uncertain. The germline V and J ends were trimmed by 0 bases and 2 bases, with 7 bases remaining between them. Germline V CDR1 and CDR2: SQVTM, ANQGSEA. The CDR3 sequence is 13 residues long. CDR3 region: CSVEDPRNYGYTF. The CDR3 region has the DNA TGCAGCGTTGAAGACCCCAGGAACTATGGCTACACCTTC.

This clone was recorded a few times. This chain joins TRBV2 and TRBJ1-3, with D tentatively TRBD1 (5 bases). CDR3 size: 18 residues. V shed 4 bases and J shed 0 bases, with 19 bases lying between them. The germline CDR1 and CDR2 sequences are SNHLY and FYNNEI. The CDR3 sequence: CASSGPGEYDISGNTIYF. CDR3 bases: TGTGCCAGCAGTGGACCGGGGGAATACGACATCTCTGGAAACACCATATATTTT.

The chain recombines TRBV5-4 with TRBJ2-5; TRBD2 matches at 10 bases. CDR3 length: 15 residues. Per germline, CDR1 SGHNT and CDR2 YYREEE (reference sequence). J lost 4 bases, V lost 2 bases, and 5 bases had no gene match. The CDR3 bases are TGTGCCAGCAGCTTATCTAGCGGGGGAGGAGAGACCCAGTACTTC. It specifies CASSLSSGGGETQYF.

The chain recombines TRBV5-1 with TRBJ2-5; D gene unclear. This CDR3 is built from 13 residues. The V gene lost 0 bases and the J gene lost 2 bases, with 5 bases spanning the gap. Germline loops: CDR1 SGHRS, CDR2 YFSETQ. As DNA, the CDR3 is TGCGCCAGCAGCTTGGGAGTACAAGAGACCCAGTACTTC. It codes for CASSLGVQETQYF.

The chain carries TRBV12-3 or TRBV12-4 and TRBJ2-7; no reliable D call. V was clipped by 5 bases and J by 4 bases, with 9 bases between them. CDR3 length: 12 amino acids. CDR3 protein: CASSPYEYEQYF. The CDR3 bases are TGTGCCAGCAGTCCCTACGAATACGAGCAGTACTTC.

A word on this clone: This specimen includes other DNA sequences encoding the same CDR3. V and J are TRBV27 and TRBJ1-4; TRBD1 might be the D (5 bases). There are 14 residues in the CDR3. Trimming took off 6 bases at V and 0 bases at J, with 8 bases between the two ends. The germline V gene has CDR1 MNHEY and CDR2 SMNVEV (reference sequence). The CDR3 is CASSRQTTNEKLFF. In DNA, the CDR3 is TGTGCCAGCAGCCGACAGACAACTAATGAAAAACTGTTTTTT.

The genes are TRBV28 and TRBJ2-1; TRBD1 might be the D (6 bases). The V and J ends lost 3 bases and 1 base respectively, with 16 bases between them. The CDR3 loop spans 17 amino acids. From germline, CDR1 is MDHEN and CDR2 SYDVKM. CDR3 coding DNA: TGTGCCAGCAGTTTCGTGGGATACAGGGTGTCCTACAATGAGCAGTTCTTC. Translating gives CASSFVGYRVSYNEQFF.

The chain couples TRBV3-1 (or the pseudogene TRBV3-2) to TRBJ1-2, with 9 bases fitting TRBD1. Germline values: CDR1 LGHDT, CDR2 YNNKEL (reference sequence). Trimming took 4 bases from V and 4 from J; bases not matched to a gene: 10. The CDR3 spans 16 residues. CDR3 in DNA: TGTGCCAGCAGCCTAATCCCGGGACAGGGCTTCTATGGCTACACCTTC. Amino acid sequence: CASSLIPGQGFYGYTF.

The chain carries TRBV5-1 and TRBJ1-1, with 12 nucleotides matching TRBD1. Germline lookup yields CDR1 SGHRS and CDR2 YFSETQ. The CDR3 totals 18 residues. Germline trimming cut 0 bases from V and 3 bases from J; bases unmatched to any gene: 9. CDR3 sequence: CASSLAEGTGGADTEAFF. CDR3 DNA sequence: TGCGCCAGCAGCTTGGCTGAGGGGACAGGGGGCGCGGACACTGAAGCTTTCTTT. Looking up the rest from reference TRBV5-1 and TRBJ1-1 gives the full variable domain: KAGVTQTPRYLIKTRGQQVTLSCSPISGHRSVSWYQQTPGQGLQFLFEYFSETQRNKGNFPGRFSGRQFSNSRSEMNVSTLELGDSALYLCASSLAEGTGGADTEAFFGQGTRLTVV.

V usage is TRBV18 and J usage is TRBJ2-2; 12 nucleotides match TRBD2. Germline V gene data show CDR1 as KGHSH and CDR2 as LQKENI. The CDR3 sequence is 16 residues long. The J segment lost 6 bases and the V segment lost 1 base, leaving 3 bases of the junction unmatched. In DNA, the CDR3 is TGTGCCAGCTCACCACGACTAGCGGGAGACGCCGGGGAGCTGTTTTTT. Translating it yields CASSPRLAGDAGELFF.

The rearrangement joins TRBV16 to TRBJ1-4; no reliable D call. The germline V gene has CDR1 KGHSY and CDR2 FQNENV. The ends were cut back, 0 bases at V and 7 bases at J, with 9 bases in the middle. This CDR3 has 14 residues. In DNA, the CDR3 is TGTGCCAGCAGCCAATCGCGAACCTTTGAAAAACTGTTTTTT. Translated: CASSQSRTFEKLFF.

V usage is TRBV27 and J usage is TRBJ2-3; 10 bases fit TRBD2. The CDR3 covers 18 residues. Germline assignment: CDR1 MNHEY and CDR2 SMNVEV (reference sequence). Trimming removed 4 bases from V and 2 bases from J; junction bases left unmatched: 12. CDR3 nucleotides: TGTGCCAGCAGTTCCCCCTCGGCTAGCGGGGGCCTCACAGATACGCAGTATTTT. Translation gives CASSSPSASGGLTDTQYF.

V usage is TRBV19 and J usage is TRBJ1-2, with no clear D. Trimming took 4 bases from V and 0 from J, leaving 18 bases between them. The germline V gene has CDR1 LNHDA and CDR2 SQIVND (reference sequence). This CDR3 has 17 residues. The CDR3 loop reads CASSRSGRAGSNYGYTF. In nucleotides, the CDR3 is TGTGCCAGTAGTAGGTCCGGTAGAGCAGGATCTAACTATGGCTACACCTTC.

The chain uses TRBV9 and TRBJ1-3, with a weak D call TRBD1 (6 bases). This CDR3 is built from 16 residues. Germline CDR1 is SGDLS and CDR2 is YYNGEE. V gave up 2 bases and J gave up 0 bases, with 12 bases separating them. CDR3 in DNA: TGTGCCAGCAGCGTTGGGGGGGCGGGCTCTGGAAACACCATATATTTT. Translating gives CASSVGGAGSGNTIYF.

The V gene is TRBV7-9, the J gene TRBJ2-2; possibly TRBD2 for D (6 bases). CDR1 and CDR2 from the germline V gene are SEHNR and FQNEAQ (reference sequence). V was shortened by 1 base and J by 6 bases, with 9 bases between the two germline ends. This CDR3 has 14 amino acids. The CDR3 protein is CASSLVGGAGELFF. The CDR3 DNA reads TGTGCCAGCAGCTTAGTAGGAGGGGCCGGGGAGCTGTTTTTT.

The chain has TRBV30 and TRBJ1-2; 7 nucleotides line up with TRBD1. Germline V gives CDR1 GTSNPN, CDR2 SVGIG (reference sequence). The CDR3 runs to 13 residues. V shed 2 bases and J 8 bases; nucleotides not matched to a gene: 8. The chain's CDR3 is CAWSSDRVFGYTF. The CDR3 DNA follows: TGTGCCTGGAGTTCCGACAGGGTGTTCGGCTACACCTTC. Filled out from reference TRBV30 and TRBJ1-2, the complete variable domain reads SQTIHQWPATLVQPVGSPLSLECTVEGTSNPNLYWYRQAAGRGLQLLFYSVGIGQISSEVPQNLSASRPQDRQFILSSKKLLLSDSGFYLCAWSSDRVFGYTFGSGTRLTVV.